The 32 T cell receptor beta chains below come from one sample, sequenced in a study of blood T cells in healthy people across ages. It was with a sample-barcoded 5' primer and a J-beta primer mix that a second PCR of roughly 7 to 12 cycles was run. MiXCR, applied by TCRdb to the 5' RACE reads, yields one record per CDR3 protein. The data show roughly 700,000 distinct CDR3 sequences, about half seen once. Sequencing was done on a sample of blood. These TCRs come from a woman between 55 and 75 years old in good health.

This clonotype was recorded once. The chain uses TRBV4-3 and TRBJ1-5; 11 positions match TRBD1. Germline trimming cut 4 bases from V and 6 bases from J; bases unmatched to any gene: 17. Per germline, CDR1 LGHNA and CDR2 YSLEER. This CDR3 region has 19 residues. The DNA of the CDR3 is TGCGCCAGCAGCCCCGGAAAGTGGTCCGGGACAGGGGGGGGTCAGCCCCAGCATTTT. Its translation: CASSPGKWSGTGGGQPQHF.

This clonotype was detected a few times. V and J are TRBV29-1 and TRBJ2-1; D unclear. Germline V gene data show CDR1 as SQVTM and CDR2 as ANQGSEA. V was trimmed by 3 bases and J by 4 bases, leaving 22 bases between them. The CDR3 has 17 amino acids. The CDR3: CSVEPAVHISEYNEQFF. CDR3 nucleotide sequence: TGCAGCGTTGAGCCCGCGGTCCATATCTCCGAATACAATGAGCAGTTCTTC.

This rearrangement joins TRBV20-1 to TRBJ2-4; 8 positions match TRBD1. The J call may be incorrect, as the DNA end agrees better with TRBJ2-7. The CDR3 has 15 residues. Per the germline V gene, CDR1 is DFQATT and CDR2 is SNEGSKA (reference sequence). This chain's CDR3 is CSARPSGGKWYEQYF. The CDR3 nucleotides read TGCAGTGCCAGGCCTTCAGGGGGCAAGTGGTACGAGCAGTACTTC.

The CDR3 spells CSAEAPGLVGETQYF. The CDR3, as DNA: TGCAGTGCTGAAGCCCCGGGACTAGTAGGAGAGACCCAGTACTTC. The genes are TRBV20-1 and TRBJ2-5, with TRBD2 matching 8 bases. Losses at the gene ends were 5 bases for V and 4 bases for J; bases not matched to a gene: 12. The CDR3 is made up of 15 amino acids. Germline loops: CDR1 DFQATT, CDR2 SNEGSKA (reference sequence).

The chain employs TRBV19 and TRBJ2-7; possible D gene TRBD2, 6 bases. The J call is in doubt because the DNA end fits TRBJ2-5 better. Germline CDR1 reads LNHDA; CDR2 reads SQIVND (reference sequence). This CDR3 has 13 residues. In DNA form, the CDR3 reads TGTGCCAGTGATGGAGGGCCCCTCGAGACCCAGTACTTC. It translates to CASDGGPLETQYF.

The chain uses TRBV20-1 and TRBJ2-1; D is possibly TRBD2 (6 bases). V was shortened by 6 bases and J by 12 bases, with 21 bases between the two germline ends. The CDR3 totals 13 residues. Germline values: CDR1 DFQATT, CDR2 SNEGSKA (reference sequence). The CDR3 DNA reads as TGCAGTGCGGGGGGTAGCGGTGACGGGGGGCAGTTCTTC. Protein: CSAGGSGDGGQFF.

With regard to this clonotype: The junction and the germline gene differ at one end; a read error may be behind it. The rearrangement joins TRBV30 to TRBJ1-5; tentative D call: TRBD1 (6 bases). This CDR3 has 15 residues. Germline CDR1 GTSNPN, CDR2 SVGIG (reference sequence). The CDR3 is CAWSVGGFGNQPPHF. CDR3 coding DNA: TGTGCCTGGAGTGTAGGGGGGTTTGGCAATCAGCCCCCGCATTTT. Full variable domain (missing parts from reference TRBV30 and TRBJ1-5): SQTIHQWPATLVQPVGSPLSLECTVEGTSNPNLYWYRQAAGRGLQLLFYSVGIGQISSEVPQNLSASRPQDRQFILSSKKLLLSDSGFYLCAWSVGGFGNQPPHFGDGTRLSIL.

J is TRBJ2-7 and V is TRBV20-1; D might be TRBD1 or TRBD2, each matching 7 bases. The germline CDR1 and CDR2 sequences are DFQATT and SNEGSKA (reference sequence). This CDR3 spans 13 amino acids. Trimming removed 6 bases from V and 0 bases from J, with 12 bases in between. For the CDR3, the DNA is TGCAGTGCCCAGGGGGGGGACTCCTACGAGCAGTACTTC. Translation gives CSAQGGDSYEQYF.

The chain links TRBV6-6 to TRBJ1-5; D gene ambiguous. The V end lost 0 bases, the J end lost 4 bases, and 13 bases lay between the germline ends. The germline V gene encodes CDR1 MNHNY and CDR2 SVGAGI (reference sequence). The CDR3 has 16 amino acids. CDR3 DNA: TGTGCCAGCAGTTACTCGTTAACGGGGAGAAATCAGCCCCAGCATTTT. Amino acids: CASSYSLTGRNQPQHF.

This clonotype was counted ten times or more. CDR3 loop: CSVAGGLAYEQYF. CDR3 nucleotide sequence: TGCAGCGTGGCGGGGGGACTAGCCTACGAGCAGTACTTC. V and J are TRBV29-1 and TRBJ2-7, with 8 bases identical to TRBD2. This CDR3 region has 13 residues. Germline lookup yields CDR1 SQVTM and CDR2 ANQGSEA. The trim removed 6 bases at V and 2 bases at J, leaving 6 bases unmatched.

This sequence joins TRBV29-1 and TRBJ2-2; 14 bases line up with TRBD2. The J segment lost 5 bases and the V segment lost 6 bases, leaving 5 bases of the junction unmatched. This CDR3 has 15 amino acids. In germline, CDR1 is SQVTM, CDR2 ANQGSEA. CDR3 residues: CSVARLAGGTGELFF. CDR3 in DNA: TGCAGCGTGGCGAGACTAGCGGGGGGGACCGGGGAGCTGTTTTTT.

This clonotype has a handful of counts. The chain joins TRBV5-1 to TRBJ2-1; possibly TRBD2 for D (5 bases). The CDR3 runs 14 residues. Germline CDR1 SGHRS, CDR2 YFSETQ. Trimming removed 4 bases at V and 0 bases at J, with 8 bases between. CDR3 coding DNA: TGCGCCAGCAGCGCGGGCGACTCCTACAATGAGCAGTTCTTC. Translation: CASSAGDSYNEQFF.

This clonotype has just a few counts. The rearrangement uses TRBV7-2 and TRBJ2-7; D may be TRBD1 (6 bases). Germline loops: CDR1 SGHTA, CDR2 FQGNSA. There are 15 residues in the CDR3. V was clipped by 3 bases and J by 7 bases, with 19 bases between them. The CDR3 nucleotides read TGTGCCAGCAGCTTGGCTCAGGGGCCCATCGGAGAGCAGTACTTC. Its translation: CASSLAQGPIGEQYF.

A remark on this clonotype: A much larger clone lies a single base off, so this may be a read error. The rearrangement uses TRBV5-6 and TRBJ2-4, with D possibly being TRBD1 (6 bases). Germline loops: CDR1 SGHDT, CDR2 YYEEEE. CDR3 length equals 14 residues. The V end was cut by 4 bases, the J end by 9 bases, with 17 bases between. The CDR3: CASSAPRGSFIQYF. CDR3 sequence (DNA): TGTGCCAGCAGCGCCCCCAGGGGCAGCTTCATTCAGTACTTC.

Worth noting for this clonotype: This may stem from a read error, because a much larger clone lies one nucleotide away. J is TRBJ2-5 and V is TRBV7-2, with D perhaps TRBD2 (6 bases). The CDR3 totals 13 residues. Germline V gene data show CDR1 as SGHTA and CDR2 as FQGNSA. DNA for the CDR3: TGTGCCGGCAGCGAGGGGACTCAAGAGACCCAGTACTTC. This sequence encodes CAGSEGTQETQYF.

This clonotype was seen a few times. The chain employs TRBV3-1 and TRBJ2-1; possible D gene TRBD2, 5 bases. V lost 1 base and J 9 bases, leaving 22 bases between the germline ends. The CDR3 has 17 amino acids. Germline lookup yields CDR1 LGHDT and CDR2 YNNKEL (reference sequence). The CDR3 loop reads CASSQASGRGFRSEQFF. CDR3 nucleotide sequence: TGTGCCAGCAGCCAAGCAAGTGGGAGAGGGTTTAGGAGTGAGCAGTTCTTC.

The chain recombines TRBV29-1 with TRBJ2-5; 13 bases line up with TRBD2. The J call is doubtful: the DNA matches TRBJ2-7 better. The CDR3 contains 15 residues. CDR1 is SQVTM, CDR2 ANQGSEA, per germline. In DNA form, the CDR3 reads TGCAGCGTATGGACTAGCGGGAGTCCATCCTACGAGCAGTACTTC. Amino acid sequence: CSVWTSGSPSYEQYF.

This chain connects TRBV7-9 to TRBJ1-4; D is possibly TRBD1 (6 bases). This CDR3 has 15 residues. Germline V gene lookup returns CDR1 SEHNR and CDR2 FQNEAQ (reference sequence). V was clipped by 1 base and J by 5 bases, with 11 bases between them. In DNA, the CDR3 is TGTGCCAGCAGCTTAGGACAGGCCGAAAATGAAAAACTGTTTTTT. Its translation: CASSLGQAENEKLFF.

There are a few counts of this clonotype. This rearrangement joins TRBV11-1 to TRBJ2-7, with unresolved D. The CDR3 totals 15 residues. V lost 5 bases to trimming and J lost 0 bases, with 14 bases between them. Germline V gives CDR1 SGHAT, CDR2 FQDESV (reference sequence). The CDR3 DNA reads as TGTGCCAGCAGCCCAGACCCTCGCGCCTCCTACGAGCAGTACTTC. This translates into CASSPDPRASYEQYF.

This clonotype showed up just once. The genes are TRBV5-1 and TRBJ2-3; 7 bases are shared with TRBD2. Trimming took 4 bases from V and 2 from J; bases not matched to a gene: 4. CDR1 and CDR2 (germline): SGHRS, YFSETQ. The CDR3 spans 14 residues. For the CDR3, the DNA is TGCGCCAGCAGCGTGGGGGACTACACAGATACGCAGTATTTT. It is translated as CASSVGDYTDTQYF.

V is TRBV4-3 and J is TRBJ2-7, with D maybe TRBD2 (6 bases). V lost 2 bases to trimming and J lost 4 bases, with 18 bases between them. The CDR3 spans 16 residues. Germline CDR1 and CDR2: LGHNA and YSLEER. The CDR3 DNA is TGCGCCAGCAGCCAACTGGTCGGGAGTCCTGCTTACGAGCAGTACTTC. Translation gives CASSQLVGSPAYEQYF.

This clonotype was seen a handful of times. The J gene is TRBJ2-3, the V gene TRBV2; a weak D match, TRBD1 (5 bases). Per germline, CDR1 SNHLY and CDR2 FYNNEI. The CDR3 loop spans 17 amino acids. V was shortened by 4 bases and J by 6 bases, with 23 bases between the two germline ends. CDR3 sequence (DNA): TGTGCCAGCAGTGGGGGTGAGGTGCTCGAACAGGTGGATACGCAGTATTTT. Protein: CASSGGEVLEQVDTQYF.

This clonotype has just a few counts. The DNA for the CDR3 is TGTGCCAGCAGTTACATGGCTAGCGGGTGGAATACGCAGTATTTT. It translates to CASSYMASGWNTQYF. The chain joins TRBV6-2 or TRBV6-3 to TRBJ2-3; 8 bases line up with TRBD2. The CDR3 is 15 residues long. Per germline, CDR1 MNHEY and CDR2 SVGEGT. The V and J ends lost 2 bases and 7 bases, in that order; junction bases with no gene match: 8.

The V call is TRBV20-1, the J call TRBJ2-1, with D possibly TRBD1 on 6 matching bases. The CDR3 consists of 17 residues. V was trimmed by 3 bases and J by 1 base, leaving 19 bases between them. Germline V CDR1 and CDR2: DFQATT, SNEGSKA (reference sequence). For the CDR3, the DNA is TGCAGTGCTAGGGATTACACAGGGATTCGGTCCTACAATGAGCAGTTCTTC. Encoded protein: CSARDYTGIRSYNEQFF.

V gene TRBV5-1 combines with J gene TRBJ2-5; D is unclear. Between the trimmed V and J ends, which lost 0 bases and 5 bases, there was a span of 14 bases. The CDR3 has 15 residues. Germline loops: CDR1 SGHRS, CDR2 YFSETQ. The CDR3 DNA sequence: TGCGCCAGCAGCTTGGGGGTTGCGGCGACGGAGACCCAGTACTTC. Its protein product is CASSLGVAATETQYF.

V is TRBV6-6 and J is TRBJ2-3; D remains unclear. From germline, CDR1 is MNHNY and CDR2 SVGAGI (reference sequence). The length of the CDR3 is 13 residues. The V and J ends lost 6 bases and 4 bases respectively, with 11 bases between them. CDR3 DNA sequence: TGTGCCAGCAGCCAAAGTAATTCAGATACGCAGTATTTT. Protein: CASSQSNSDTQYF.

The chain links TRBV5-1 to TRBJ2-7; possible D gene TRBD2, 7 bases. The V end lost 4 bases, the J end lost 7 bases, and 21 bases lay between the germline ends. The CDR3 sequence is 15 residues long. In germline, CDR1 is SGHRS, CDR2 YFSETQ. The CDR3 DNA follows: TGCGCCAGCAGCCGGGGGGCTAGTCACGACAATGAGCAGTACTTC. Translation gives CASSRGASHDNEQYF.

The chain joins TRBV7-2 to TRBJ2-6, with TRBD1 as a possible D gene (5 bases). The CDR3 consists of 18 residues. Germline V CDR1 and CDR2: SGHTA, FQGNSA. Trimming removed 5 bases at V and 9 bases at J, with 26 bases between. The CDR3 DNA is TGTGCCAGCAGCCAAAAGGGGAAGCTGGAAACAACACACAACGTCCTGACTTTC. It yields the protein CASSQKGKLETTHNVLTF.

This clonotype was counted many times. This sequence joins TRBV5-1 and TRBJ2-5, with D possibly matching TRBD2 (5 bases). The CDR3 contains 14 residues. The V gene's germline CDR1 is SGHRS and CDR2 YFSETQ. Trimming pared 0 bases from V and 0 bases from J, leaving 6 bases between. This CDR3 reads CASSLGRYQETQYF. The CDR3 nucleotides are TGCGCCAGCAGCTTGGGGAGGTACCAAGAGACCCAGTACTTC.

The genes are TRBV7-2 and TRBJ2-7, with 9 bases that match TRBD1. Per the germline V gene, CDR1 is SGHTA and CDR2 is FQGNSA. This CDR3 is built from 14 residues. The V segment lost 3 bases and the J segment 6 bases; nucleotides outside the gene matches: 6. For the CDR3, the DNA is TGTGCCAGCAGCTTCCACAGGGGGCTGCGCGAGCAGTACTTC. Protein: CASSFHRGLREQYF.

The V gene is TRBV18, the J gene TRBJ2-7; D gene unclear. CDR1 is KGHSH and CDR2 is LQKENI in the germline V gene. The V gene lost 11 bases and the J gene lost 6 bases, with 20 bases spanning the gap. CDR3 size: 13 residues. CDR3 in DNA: TGTGCCGGCACACCTTTGGATCTGGGCGAGCAGTACTTC. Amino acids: CAGTPLDLGEQYF.

The CDR3 region has the DNA TGTGCCATCAGTTTAGCGGGAGGGGCCTACGAGCAGTACTTC. Translation gives CAISLAGGAYEQYF. The rearrangement links TRBV10-3 to TRBJ2-7, with 11 positions matching TRBD2. The CDR3 has 14 residues. From germline, CDR1 is ENHRY and CDR2 SYGVKD. V shed 5 bases and J 2 bases; nucleotides not matched to a gene: 2.